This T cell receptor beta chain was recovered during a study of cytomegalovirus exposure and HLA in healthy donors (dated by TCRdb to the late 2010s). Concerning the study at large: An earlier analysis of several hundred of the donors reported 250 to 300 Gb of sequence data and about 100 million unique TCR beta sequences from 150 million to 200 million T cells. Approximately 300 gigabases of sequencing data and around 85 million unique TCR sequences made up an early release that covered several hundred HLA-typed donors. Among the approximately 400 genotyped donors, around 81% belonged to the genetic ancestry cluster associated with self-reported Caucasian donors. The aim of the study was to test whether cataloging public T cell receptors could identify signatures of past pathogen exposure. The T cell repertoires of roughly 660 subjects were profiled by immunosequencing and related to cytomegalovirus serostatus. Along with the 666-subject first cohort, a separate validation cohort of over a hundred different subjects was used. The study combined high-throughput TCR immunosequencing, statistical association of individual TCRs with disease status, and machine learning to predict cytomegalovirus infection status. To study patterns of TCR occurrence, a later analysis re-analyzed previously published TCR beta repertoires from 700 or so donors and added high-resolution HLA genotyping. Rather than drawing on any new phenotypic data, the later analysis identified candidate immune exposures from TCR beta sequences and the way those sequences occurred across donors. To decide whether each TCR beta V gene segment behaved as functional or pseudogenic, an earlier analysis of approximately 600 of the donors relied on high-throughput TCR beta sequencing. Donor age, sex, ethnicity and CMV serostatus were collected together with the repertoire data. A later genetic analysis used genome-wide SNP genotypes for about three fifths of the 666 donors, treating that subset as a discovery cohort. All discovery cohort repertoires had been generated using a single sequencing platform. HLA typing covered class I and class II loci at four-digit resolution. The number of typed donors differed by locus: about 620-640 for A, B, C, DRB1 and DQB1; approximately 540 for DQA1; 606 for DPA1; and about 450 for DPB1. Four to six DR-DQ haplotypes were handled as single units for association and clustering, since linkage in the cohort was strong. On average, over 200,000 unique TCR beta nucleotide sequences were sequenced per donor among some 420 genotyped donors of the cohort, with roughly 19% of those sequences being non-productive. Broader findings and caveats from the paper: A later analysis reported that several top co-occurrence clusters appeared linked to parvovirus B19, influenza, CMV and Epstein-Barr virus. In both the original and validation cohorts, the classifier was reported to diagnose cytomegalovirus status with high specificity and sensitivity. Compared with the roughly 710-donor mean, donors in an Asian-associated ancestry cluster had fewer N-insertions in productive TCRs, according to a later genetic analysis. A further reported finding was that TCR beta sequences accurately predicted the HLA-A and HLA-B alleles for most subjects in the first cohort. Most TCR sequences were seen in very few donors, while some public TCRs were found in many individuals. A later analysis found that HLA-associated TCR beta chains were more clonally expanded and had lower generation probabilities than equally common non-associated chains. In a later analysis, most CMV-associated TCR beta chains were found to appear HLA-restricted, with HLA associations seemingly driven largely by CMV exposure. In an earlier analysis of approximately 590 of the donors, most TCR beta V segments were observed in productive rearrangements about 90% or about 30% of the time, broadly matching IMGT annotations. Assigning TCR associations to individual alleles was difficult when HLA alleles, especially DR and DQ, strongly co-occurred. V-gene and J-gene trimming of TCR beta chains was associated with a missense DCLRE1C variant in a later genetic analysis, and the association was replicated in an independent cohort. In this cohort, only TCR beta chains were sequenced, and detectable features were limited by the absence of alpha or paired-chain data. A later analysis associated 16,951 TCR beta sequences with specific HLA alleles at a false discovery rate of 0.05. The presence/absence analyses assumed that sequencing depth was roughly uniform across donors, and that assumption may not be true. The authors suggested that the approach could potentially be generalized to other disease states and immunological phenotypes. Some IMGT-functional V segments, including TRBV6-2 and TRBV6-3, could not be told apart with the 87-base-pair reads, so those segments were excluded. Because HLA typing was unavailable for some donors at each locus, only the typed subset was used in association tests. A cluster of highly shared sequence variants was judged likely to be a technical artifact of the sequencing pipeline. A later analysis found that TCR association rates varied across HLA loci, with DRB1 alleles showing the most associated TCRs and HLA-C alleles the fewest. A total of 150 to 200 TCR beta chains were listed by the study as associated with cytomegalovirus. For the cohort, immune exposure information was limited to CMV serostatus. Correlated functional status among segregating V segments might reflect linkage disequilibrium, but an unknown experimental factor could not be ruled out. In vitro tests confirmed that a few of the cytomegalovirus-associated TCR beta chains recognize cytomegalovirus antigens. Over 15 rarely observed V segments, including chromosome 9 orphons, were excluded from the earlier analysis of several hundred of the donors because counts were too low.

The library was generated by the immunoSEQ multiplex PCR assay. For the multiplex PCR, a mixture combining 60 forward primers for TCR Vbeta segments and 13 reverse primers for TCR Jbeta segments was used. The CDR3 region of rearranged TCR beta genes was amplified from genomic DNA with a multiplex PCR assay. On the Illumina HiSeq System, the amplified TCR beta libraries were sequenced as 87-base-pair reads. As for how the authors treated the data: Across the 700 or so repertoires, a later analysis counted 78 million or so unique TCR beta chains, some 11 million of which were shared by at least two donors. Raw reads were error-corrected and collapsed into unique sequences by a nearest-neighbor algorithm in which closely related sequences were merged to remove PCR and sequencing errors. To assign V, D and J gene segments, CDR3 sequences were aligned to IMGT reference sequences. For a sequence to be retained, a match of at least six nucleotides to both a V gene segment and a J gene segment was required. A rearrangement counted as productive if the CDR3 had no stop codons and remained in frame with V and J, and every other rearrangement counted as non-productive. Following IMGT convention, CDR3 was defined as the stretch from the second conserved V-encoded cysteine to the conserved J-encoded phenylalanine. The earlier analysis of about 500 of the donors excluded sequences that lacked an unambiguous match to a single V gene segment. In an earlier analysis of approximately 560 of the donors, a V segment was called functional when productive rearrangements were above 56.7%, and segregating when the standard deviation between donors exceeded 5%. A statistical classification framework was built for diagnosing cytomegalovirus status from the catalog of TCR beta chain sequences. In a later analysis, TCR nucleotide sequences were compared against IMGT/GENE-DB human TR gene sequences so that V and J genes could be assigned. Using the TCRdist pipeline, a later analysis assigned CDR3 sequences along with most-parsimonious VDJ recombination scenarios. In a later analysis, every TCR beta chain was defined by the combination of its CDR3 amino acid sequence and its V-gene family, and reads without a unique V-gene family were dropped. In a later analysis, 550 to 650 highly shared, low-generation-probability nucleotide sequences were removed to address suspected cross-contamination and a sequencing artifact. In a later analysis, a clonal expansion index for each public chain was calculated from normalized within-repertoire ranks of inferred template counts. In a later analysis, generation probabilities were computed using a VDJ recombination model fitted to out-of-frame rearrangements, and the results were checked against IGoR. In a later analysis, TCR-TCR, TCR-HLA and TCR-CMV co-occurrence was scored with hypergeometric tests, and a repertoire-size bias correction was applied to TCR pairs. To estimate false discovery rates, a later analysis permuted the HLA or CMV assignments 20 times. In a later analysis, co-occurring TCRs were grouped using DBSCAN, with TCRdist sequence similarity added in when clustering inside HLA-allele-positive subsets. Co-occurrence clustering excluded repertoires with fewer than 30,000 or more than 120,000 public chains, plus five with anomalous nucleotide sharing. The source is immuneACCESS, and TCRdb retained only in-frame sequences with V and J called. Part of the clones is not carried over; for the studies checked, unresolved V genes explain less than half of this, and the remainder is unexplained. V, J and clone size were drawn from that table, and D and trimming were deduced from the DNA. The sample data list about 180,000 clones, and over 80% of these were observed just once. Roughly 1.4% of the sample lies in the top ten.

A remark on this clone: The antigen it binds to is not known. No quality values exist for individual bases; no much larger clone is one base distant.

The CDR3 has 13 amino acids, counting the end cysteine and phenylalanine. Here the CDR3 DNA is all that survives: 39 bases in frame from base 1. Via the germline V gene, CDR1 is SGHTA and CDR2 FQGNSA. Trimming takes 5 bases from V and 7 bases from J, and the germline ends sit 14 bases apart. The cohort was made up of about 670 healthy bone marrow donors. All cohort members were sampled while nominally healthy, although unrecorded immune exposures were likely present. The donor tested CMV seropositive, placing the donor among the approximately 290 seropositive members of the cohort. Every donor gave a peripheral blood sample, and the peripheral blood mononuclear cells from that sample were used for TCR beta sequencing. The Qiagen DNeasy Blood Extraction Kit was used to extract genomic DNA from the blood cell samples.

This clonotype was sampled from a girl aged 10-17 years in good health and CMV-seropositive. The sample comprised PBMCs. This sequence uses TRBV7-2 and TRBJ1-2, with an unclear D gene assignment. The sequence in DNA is TGTGCCAGCAGCAGCCTACGGGGTATTGGCTACACCTTC. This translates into CASSSLRGIGYTF.